This T cell receptor (beta chain) emerged from a study of T-cell memory formation after mild COVID-19. Background on the study: Largely donor-specific sequence clusters came from two donors.

From the 5' RACE reads, TCRdb called clonotypes with MiXCR, one entry per CDR3 protein. The repertoire holds roughly 370,000 distinct CDR3 sequences, with about 16% as singletons. Note on this clonotype: Its antigen is unidentified.

Notes on the study in general: Pre-infection memory showed some responding clones, and this suggested that cross-reactive memory joined. CD4/CD8 balance held among clones contracting day 15 to 85, and later expanders leaned CD4+.

V lost 6 bases and J lost 3, with 15 bases in between. The CDR3 loop spans 15 amino acids. Germline values: CDR1 SGHVS, CDR2 FQNEAQ. V is TRBV7-8 and J is TRBJ2-1; maybe TRBD2 (6 bases). The sample comprised PBMCs or a T cell subset sorted from them (not recorded which). The sequence was obtained from a man aged 18 to 30 who had mild COVID-19 (a few samples of this study predate the infection). Cell type and time point are not known. The CDR3 reads CASRPNLASYNEQFF. The CDR3 DNA reads as TGTGCCAGCAGACCCAATCTAGCGAGCTACAATGAGCAGTTCTTC.